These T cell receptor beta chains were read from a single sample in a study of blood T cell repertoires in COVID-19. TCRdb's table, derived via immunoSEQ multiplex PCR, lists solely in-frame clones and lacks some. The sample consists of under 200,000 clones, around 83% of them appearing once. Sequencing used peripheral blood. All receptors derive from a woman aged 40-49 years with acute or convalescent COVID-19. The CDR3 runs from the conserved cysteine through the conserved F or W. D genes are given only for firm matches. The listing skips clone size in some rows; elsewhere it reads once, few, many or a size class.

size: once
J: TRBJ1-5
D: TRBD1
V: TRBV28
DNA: TGTGCCAGCAGTCACCGCCGGGACAGGGGCCATCAGCCCCAGCATTTT
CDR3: CASSHRRDRGHQPQHF

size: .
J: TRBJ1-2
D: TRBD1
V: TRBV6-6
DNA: TGTGCCAGCAGTTTCCTTAGGGGGGACAGTCGGGGCTACACCTTC
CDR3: CASSFLRGDSRGYTF

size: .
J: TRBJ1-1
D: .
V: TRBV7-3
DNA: TGTGCCAGCAGCCCGCTAGGGAGGGTGGACACTGAAGCTTTCTTT
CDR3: CASSPLGRVDTEAFF

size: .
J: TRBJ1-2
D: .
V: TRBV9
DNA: TGTGCCAGCAGCGGGACTCCCGGCTACACCTTC
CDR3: CASSGTPGYTF

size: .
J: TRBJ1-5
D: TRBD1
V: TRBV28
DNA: TGTGCCAGCAGCCCACCGGGACAGGGGGTGGGTCAGCCCCAGCATTTT
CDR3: CASSPPGQGVGQPQHF

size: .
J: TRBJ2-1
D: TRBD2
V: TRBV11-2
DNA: TGTGCCAGCAGCTTAGAAAGGGTCGGGGGGGCTTGGTATGAGCAGTTCTTC
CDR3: CASSLERVGGAWYEQFF

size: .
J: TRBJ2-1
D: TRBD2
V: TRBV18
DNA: TGTGCCAGCTCAAGGGCGGGAGAAAGCAATGAGCAGTTCTTC
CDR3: CASSRAGESNEQFF

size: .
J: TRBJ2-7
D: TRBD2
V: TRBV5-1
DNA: TGCGCCAGCAGCCTTAGCGGGACCAGTACCTACGAGCAGTACTTC
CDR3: CASSLSGTSTYEQYF

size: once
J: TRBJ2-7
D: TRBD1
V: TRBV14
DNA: TGTGCCAGCGCCAAGGGACAGGGTTTCTACGAGCAGTACTTC
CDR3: CASAKGQGFYEQYF

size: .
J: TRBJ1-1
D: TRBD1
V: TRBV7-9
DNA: TGTGCCAGCAGCTTATCCGTCTTCGGGACAGAGTTGAACACTGAAGCTTTCTTT
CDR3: CASSLSVFGTELNTEAFF

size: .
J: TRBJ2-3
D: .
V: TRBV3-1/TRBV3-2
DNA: TGTGCCAGCAGCCGCAGGGGACCAGATACGCAGTATTTT
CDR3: CASSRRGPDTQYF

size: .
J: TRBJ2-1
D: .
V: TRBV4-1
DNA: TGCGCCAGCAGCCAAGATCTCAGGGCTTTGGGGAACAATGAGCAGTTCTTC
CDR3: CASSQDLRALGNNEQFF

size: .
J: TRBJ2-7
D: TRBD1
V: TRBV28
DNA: TGTGCCAGCACCTCTCAGGGACAGGGGAAAACCTACGAGCAGTACTTC
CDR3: CASTSQGQGKTYEQYF

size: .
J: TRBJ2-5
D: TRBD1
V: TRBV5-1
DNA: TGCGCCAGCAGCCGAACAGGGGATAGGGGAGAGACCCAGTACTTC
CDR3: CASSRTGDRGETQYF

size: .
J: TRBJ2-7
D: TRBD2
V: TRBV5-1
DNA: TGCGCCAGCAGCTTGGTAGGCGGGAGGGACGAGCAGTACTTC
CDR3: CASSLVGGRDEQYF

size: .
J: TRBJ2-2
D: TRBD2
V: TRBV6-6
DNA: TGTGCCAGCAGTTCTCAACTAGCGGGGAACACCGGGGAGCTGTTTTTT
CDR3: CASSSQLAGNTGELFF

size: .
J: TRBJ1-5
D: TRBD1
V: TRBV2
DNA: TGTGCCAGCACCGGACAGGGGTTGGGAAGCAATCAGCCCCAGCATTTT
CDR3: CASTGQGLGSNQPQHF

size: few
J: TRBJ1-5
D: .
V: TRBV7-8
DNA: TGTGCCAGCAGCTTACCGAGGCGTCACCGTCCCAATCAGCCCCAGCATTTT
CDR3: CASSLPRRHRPNQPQHF

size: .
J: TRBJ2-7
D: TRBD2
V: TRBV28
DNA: TGTGCCAGCAGTTCTGCGATACTAGCGGGGTGGGACGAGCAGTACTTC
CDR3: CASSSAILAGWDEQYF

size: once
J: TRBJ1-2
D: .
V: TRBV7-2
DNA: TGTGCCAGCAGCTTAGCGGCAGGGGTAGGCTACACCTTC
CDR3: CASSLAAGVGYTF

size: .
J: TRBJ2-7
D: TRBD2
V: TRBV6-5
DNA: TGTGCCAGCACCCCCGGGACTAGTCTTATGGAGCAGTACTTC
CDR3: CASTPGTSLMEQYF

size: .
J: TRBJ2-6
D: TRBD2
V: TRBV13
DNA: TGTGCCAGCAGCTTGGGGGGGTCTGGGGCCAACGTCCTGACTTTC
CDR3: CASSLGGSGANVLTF

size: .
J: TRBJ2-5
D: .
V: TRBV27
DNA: TGTGCCAGCAGTTTCGTAGCGACGCAAGAGACCCAGTACTTC
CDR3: CASSFVATQETQYF

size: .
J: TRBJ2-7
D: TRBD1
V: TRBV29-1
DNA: TGCAGCGTCGTCAGGGGGCAGCGAGAGCAGTACTTC
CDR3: CSVVRGQREQYF

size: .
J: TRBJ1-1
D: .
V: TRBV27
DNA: TGTGCCAGCAGTTGGGAGGCCAACACTGAAGCTTTCTTT
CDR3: CASSWEANTEAFF

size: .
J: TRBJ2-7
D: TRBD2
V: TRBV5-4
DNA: TGTGCCAGCAGCTTGTCCCCGGGACTAGCGCTAGTCAGCTCCTACGAGCAGTACTTC
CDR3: CASSLSPGLALVSSYEQYF

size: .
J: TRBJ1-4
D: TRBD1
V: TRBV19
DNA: TGTGCCAGTAGTACAGGGGGCGCGGGGGAAAAACTGTTTTTT
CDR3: CASSTGGAGEKLFF

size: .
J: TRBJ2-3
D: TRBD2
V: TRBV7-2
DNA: TGTGCCAGCAGCTTGACTAGCGCAGATACGCAGTATTTT
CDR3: CASSLTSADTQYF

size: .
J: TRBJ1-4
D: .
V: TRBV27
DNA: TGTGCCAGCGGGGCTTTAGGGGGTTGGGAAAAACTGTTTTTT
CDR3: CASGALGGWEKLFF

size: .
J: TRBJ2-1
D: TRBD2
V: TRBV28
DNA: TGTGCCAGCAGGACTAGCGGGATTGAGCAGTTCTTC
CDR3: CASRTSGIEQFF